This record concerns one T cell receptor beta chain sequence. This clonotype was seen at least ten times. Its recognized antigen is unknown. The input lacks base qualities; no much larger clone sits a single base away. Library construction relied on 5' RACE. Sequencing used an Illumina HiSeq 2000. A universal primer binding site was introduced by template switching, and a unique molecular identifier was present in the final cDNA, enabling accurate counting of TCR cDNA molecules. Specific primers in the conserved constant-segment region were used to synthesize first-strand cDNA for TCR alpha and beta chains. To control for contamination, each cDNA library was double barcoded with a SMART-Mk sample barcode plus Illumina barcodes. TruSeq adapter sequences and Illumina sample barcodes were added in two successive PCR steps. The Illumina HiSeq platform was used with custom primers to sequence TCR alpha and beta cDNA libraries. As for the original processing: Unique molecular identifiers were extracted from raw reads with MiGEC, and CDR3 positions were determined with MiXCR. Recombination models were inferred per individual with the repgenHMM and IGoR tools using an EM algorithm. Shared clonotypes were analyzed with the tcR package in R, and sharing was normalized by the product of cloneset sizes. To study raw recombination without the effects of thymic and clonal selection, out-of-frame nonproductive sequences were analyzed. TCRdb cleaned the public reads at Q25 with fastp, built clones with MiXCR and kept in-frame beta chains. One record per CDR3 amino acid sequence lists the most common genes and DNA. The V and J calls and clone size are TCRdb's, not the authors'. This sample has some 500,000 distinct CDR3 sequences in its table, and about 14% of those were observed once. About 0.52% of the sample belongs to the ten largest clones.

The data were taken from a study of identical twins (dated by TCRdb to about 2016). Concerning the study at large: To test whether fetal clonotypes persist, the study used deep sequencing on TCR alpha and beta repertoires from monozygotic twins, unrelated adults of various ages, and cord blood. To rule out contamination, replicate twin experiments were performed at different times with different library preparation protocols.

Only healthy Caucasian donors were included. Three pairs of female monozygotic twins, all aged roughly 18 to 29 years, made up the twin cohort. Positive isolation kits from Invitrogen were used to isolate the CD4+ and CD8+ T cell populations. What the authors observed across the whole study: Because the same donors could not be followed over many years, the conclusions depended on cross-sectional statistical analysis. Abundant cord blood beta clonotypes had fewer insertions, young adult naive repertoires showed a similar but weaker trend, and memory repertoires showed no such trend. Zero-insertion analyses could be partly confounded by invariant T cells such as MAIT and iNKT, though diverse VJ usage argued against such confounding for most clonotypes. The excess sharing between twins in beta out-of-frame sequences was weaker because fewer shared sequences reduced the signal-to-noise ratio. Compared with coincidental sharing between unrelated individuals, out-of-frame TCR alpha sequences shared between twins showed an excess of sequences with low generation probability. Out-of-frame TCR alpha sharing in monozygotic twins was systematically underestimated by recombination models, whereas sharing between unrelated individuals was in agreement with the recombination models.

The CDR3 spans 13 residues, from the cysteine through the phenylalanine. This entry keeps only the CDR3 DNA: 39 bases, framed from base 1. Per the germline V gene, SGHRS is the CDR1 and YFSETQ is the CDR2. Trimming accounts for 5 bases at V and 4 bases at J, while the number of junction bases matched to no gene is 5. The same specimen was also included in a second study, on yellow fever vaccine responses in identical twins. From the second report: According to the authors, in identical twins the way T cells responded to vaccination appeared partly convergent and partly personalized. Focusing on identical twins, the study followed the T cell clones that responded to the vaccine, and did so with precision.

Recombination linked TRBV5-1 to TRBJ2-5; 7 central nucleotides agree with TRBD1. Sequenced sample: CD4+ T cells sorted from blood. The source is a woman between 18 and 29 years old in good health. The sequenced DNA is TGCGCCAGCAGTCGACAGGGCGGAGAGACCCAGTACTTC. This encodes CASSRQGGETQYF.